Only a few counts were recorded for the clone carrying this T cell receptor (beta chain). The antigen remains undetermined. V lost 1 base and J 4 bases, leaving 13 bases between the germline ends. Per the germline V gene, CDR1 is LGHNA and CDR2 is YSLEER. This CDR3 is 15 amino acids long. The data are from a study of T cells after yellow fever vaccination. About the research overall: SMART-Seq v4 Ultra Low Input prepared the low-cell-number fractions. Findings of the study overall: Although most clonotypes did not, a small share appeared in both CD4 and CD8 compartments. Reappearance after the booster was observed for most primary-vaccination clones (96% CD4, approximately 90% CD8).

UMIs were added to TCR cDNA along with a universal primer site when it was made by 5'RACE template switching. TCRdb redid the calling of the 5' RACE reads with MiXCR, one entry per CDR3 protein. The sample includes under 300,000 distinct CDR3 sequences, roughly 6.3% of them seen just once. This chain links TRBV4-3 with TRBJ1-1; D is possibly TRBD1 (6 bases). Sequenced here: CD4+ T cells sorted from PBMCs, sampled on the day of the yellow fever booster vaccination. The sequence derives from a man aged 30 to 45 who received the YFV17D yellow fever vaccine. The CDR3 nucleotides are TGCGCCAGCAGCCAAGTGGCAGGGGTGAGCACTGAAGCTTTCTTT. Translating gives CASSQVAGVSTEAFF.